This paragraph covers one TCR beta chain sequence. Its antigen is unknown. The sample holds no much larger clone one base away, and base qualities are not on file. The sample belongs to a study of Ad26.COV2.S vaccination and SARS-CoV-2 variants (dated by TCRdb to the early 2020s). General notes on the study: Donors in the vaccine arm were drawn from COV1001, a multicentre, randomized, double-blind, placebo-controlled phase I-IIa trial testing Ad26.COV2.S in healthy adults. A total of approximately 30 samples were included in the TCR-sequenced set, comprising roughly 19 Ad26.COV2.S vaccine recipients, 5 placebo recipients and 8 SARS-CoV-2 convalescent individuals. Trial participants were randomized into five groups of five: low-dose or high-dose Ad26.COV2.S given once or twice, or placebo on both occasions. The specificity and breadth of SARS-CoV-2-reactive T cell receptors after Ad26.COV2.S vaccination were assessed by TCRbeta repertoire sequencing. Ad26.COV2.S was administered intramuscularly at a dose of 5x10^10 or 1x10^11 viral particles, either as one shot or as two shots given 56 days apart. Investigators did not know the trial group allocation while performing experiments and assessing outcomes. General findings and caveats noted by the study authors: After vaccination, substantial breadth of spike-specific CD8+ and CD4+ T cell responses was reported. It was noted by the authors that total T cell responses may have been underestimated by the TCR breadth and depth analyses. Comparing responses between vaccine doses or regimens was not something the study was powered to do. Higher spike-specific TCR breadth was observed in Ad26.COV2.S recipients than in placebo recipients (P = 0.0014). Comparable non-spike TCR breadth was observed between vaccine and placebo recipients, consistent with only spike being contained in the vaccine.

This specimen's treatment or condition label, interpreted: over 15 received Ad26.COV2.S at low or high dose, single or two shots; roughly 5 received placebo; per-sample allocation not given. For vaccine and placebo recipients, the sequenced repertoires came from samples collected on day 63 after the first injection. In Cohort 1b, about two dozen adults aged 18-55 years were enrolled at a single site in Boston, USA, between 29 July and 7 August 2020. As a vaccine, Ad26.COV2.S was a replication-incompetent adenovirus type 26 vector that expressed a prefusion-stabilized SARS-CoV-2 spike protein derived from the original Wuhan strain. The immunoSEQ Assay was the method used to sequence TCRbeta CDR3 regions. After extraction, genomic DNA underwent amplification by bias-controlled multiplex PCR, followed by high-throughput sequencing. Concerning the study's data processing: To quantify the absolute abundance of every unique TCRbeta CDR3 region, sequences were collapsed and filtered. Usable DNA was measured by amplifying reference genes present in all nucleated cells, and TCRbeta template counts were normalized to that usable DNA to estimate T cell fraction. Repertoire TCRs were annotated as SARS-CoV-2-specific by exact matching of V gene, CDR3 amino acid sequence and J gene to a known reactive TCR set. The reference SARS-CoV-2 TCR set was derived from MIRA and filtered for enrichment in COVID-19-positive ImmuneCODE repertoires, a step that removed public or cross-reactive TCRs. Using the MIRA antigens, annotated TCRs were further analysed by specific ORF or by position within an ORF. Breadth was defined as the number of annotated unique rearrangements divided by the total number of unique productive rearrangements, and depth was defined as the summed frequency of the annotated unique rearrangements. Group comparisons of TCR breadth used two-sided Wilcoxon rank-sum tests. TCRdb obtained this table from immuneACCESS and retained in-frame rearrangements with V and J assigned. These tables miss some clones; where compared with another copy, unresolved V genes account for less than half of the shortfall, and the remainder is unexplained. V, J and clone size were drawn from that table, and D and trimming were deduced from the DNA. The sample table holds some 390,000 clones, of which about 88% were seen once. 3% to 3.5% of the sample is held by the ten biggest clonotypes.

Including the terminal cysteine and phenylalanine, the CDR3 comprises 14 residues. Left in the record is the CDR3 DNA by itself, 42 bases read in frame from the first base. V loses 5 bases of germline sequence and J loses 8 bases, and the interval between the two ends is 15 bases. The germline V gene encodes CDR1 LNHDA and CDR2 SQIVND (reference sequence). The sequence derives from a person aged 18-65 years who received the Ad26.COV2.S COVID-19 vaccine or a placebo. The chain couples TRBV19 to TRBJ2-2, with the D gene too uncertain to name. The sample in question was peripheral blood, obtained in a trial of Ad26.COV2.S vaccine versus placebo. The bases read TGTGCCAGTAGTCCGAATTACAGTTCGGGGGAGCTGTTTTTT. Translated, it gives CASSPNYSSGELFF.